Listed below are T cell receptor beta chains from one sample, sequenced in a study of blood T cells in healthy people across ages. TCRdb independently ran MiXCR on the 5' RACE reads; one entry per CDR3 protein. This sample has 450,000 to 650,000 distinct CDR3 sequences, with around 24% found just once. These data are also associated with another study on T cells of mothers and their children.

What was sequenced was blood. The receptors shown here come from a boy aged 5-17 years in good health. Each CDR3 is given with its conserved first and last residue. Each record gives: V gene, D gene, clone size, J gene, CDR3 length, CDR3 protein, CDR3 DNA. A D gene is named only where the DNA matches it firmly. A row's size may be missing; if present it is once, few, many or a size class.

V: TRBV28
D: .
size: .
J: TRBJ2-2
length: 15
CDR3: CASTAGGPPAGELFF
DNA: TGTGCCAGCACCGCCGGCGGACCACCAGCCGGGGAGCTGTTTTTT

V: TRBV3-1
D: .
size: few
J: TRBJ2-3
length: 10
CDR3: CASGPDTQYF
DNA: TGTGCCAGTGGGCCAGATACGCAGTATTTT

V: TRBV3-1
D: .
size: .
J: TRBJ2-7
length: 17
CDR3: CASSQEGSSSKPYEQYF
DNA: TGTGCCAGCAGCCAAGAAGGTTCCTCCAGTAAGCCCTACGAGCAGTACTTC

V: TRBV9
D: TRBD2
size: .
J: TRBJ2-3
length: 18
CDR3: CASSPHRTSGISTDTQYF
DNA: TGTGCCAGCAGCCCCCACAGGACTAGCGGGATTAGCACAGATACGCAGTATTTT

V: TRBV29-1
D: .
size: few
J: TRBJ2-5
length: 16
CDR3: CSVVGVEDQPTGAQYF
DNA: TGCAGCGTTGTAGGGGTCGAGGACCAACCAACCGGGGCCCAGTACTTC

V: TRBV10-3
D: TRBD2
size: .
J: TRBJ2-5
length: 15
CDR3: CAISTSGGGQETQYF
DNA: TGTGCCATCAGTACTAGCGGAGGGGGCCAAGAGACCCAGTACTTC

V: TRBV6-5
D: .
size: few
J: TRBJ2-4
length: 17
CDR3: CASSYSRAPGAKNIQYF
DNA: TGTGCCAGCAGTTACTCAAGGGCCCCTGGGGCCAAAAACATTCAGTACTTC

V: TRBV20-1
D: TRBD1
size: few
J: TRBJ2-5
length: 15
CDR3: CSARRTTGAEETQYF
DNA: TGCAGTGCTAGACGGACGACAGGGGCTGAAGAGACCCAGTACTTC

V: TRBV5-5
D: TRBD1
size: .
J: TRBJ2-6
length: 18
CDR3: CASSLGGTGASGADVLTF
DNA: TGTGCCAGCAGCTTGGGTGGGACAGGCGCCTCTGGGGCCGACGTCCTGACTTTC

V: TRBV7-9
D: .
size: .
J: TRBJ2-7
length: 16
CDR3: CASSLGESGSSYEQYF
DNA: TGTGCCAGCAGCTTAGGAGAGTCGGGGAGCTCCTACGAGCAGTACTTC

V: TRBV7-2
D: .
size: few
J: TRBJ1-2
length: 16
CDR3: CASSPSLQGSIYGYTF
DNA: TGTGCCAGCAGCCCAAGTCTTCAGGGGAGTATCTATGGCTACACCTTC

V: TRBV3-1
D: .
size: .
J: TRBJ2-5
length: 16
CDR3: CASSQDRLGVQETQYF
DNA: TGTGCCAGCAGCCAAGACAGGTTGGGTGTCCAAGAGACCCAGTACTTC

V: TRBV12-3/TRBV12-4
D: .
size: few
J: TRBJ2-7
length: 13
CDR3: CAGSFGVSYEQYF
DNA: TGTGCCGGCAGTTTTGGGGTGTCCTACGAGCAGTACTTC

V: TRBV15
D: TRBD1
size: few
J: TRBJ1-2
length: 14
CDR3: CATSSPGDSYGYTF
DNA: TGTGCCACCAGCAGCCCCGGGGACAGCTATGGCTACACCTTC